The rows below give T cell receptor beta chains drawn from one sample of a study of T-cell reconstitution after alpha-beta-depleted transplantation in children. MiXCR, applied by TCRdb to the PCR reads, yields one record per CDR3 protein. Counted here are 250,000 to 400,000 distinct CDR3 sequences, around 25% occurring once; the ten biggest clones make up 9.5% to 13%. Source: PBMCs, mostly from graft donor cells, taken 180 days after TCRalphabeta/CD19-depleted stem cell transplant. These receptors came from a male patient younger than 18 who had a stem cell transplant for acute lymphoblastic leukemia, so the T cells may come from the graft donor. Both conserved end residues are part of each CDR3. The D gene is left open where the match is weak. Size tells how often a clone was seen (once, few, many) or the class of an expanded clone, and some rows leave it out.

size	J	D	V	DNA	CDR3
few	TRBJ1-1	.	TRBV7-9	TGTGCCAGCAGCTTAGTATCCACCACTGAAGCTTTCTTT	CASSLVSTTEAFF
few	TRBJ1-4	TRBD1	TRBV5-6	TGTGCCAGCAGCTATACAGGGGCTGCAACTAATGAAAAACTGTTTTTT	CASSYTGAATNEKLFF
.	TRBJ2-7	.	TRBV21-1	TGTGCCAGCAGTGTGACAGGGATAAGGTACGAGCAGTACTTC	CASSVTGIRYEQYF
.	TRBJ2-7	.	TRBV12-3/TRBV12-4	TGTGCCAGCACCCGGGGTCCTTACGAGCAGTACTTC	CASTRGPYEQYF
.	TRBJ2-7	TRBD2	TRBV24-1	TGTGCCACCATCCGGCGGGGGGACGAGCAGTACTTC	CATIRRGDEQYF
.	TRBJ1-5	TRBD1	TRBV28	TGTGCCAGCAGTTTATCCCACCACCAGACAGGGAACTCGGGTAGCAATCAGCCCCAGCATTTT	CASSLSHHQTGNSGSNQPQHF
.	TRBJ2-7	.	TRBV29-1	TGCAGCGTTTCTCTCGCCTTTTCCTACGAGCAGTACTTC	CSVSLAFSYEQYF
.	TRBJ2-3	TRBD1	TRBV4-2	TGTGCCAGCATGGGGACAGGGGGCCCCACAGATACGCAGTATTTT	CASMGTGGPTDTQYF
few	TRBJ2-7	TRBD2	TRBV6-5	TGTGCCAGCAGTTATGGGGGGGTAGCCTACGAGCAGTACTTC	CASSYGGVAYEQYF
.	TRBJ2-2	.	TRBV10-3	TGTGCCATCAGTGACCCCCCCCGGGAGCTGTTTTTT	CAISDPPRELFF
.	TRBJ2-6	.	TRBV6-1	TGTGCCAGCAGTGAACGGGCAGGGGCCGGGGCCAACGTCCTGACTTTC	CASSERAGAGANVLTF
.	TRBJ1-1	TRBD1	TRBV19	TGTGCCAGTACCCCGGGACAGACTAACACTGAAGCTTTCTTT	CASTPGQTNTEAFF
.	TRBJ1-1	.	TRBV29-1	TGCAGCGTTGGATTCCGGGGGATGAACACTGAAGCTTTCTTT	CSVGFRGMNTEAFF
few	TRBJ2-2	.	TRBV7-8	TGTGCCAGCAGCTTAGGGCAGTACCTTACCGGGGAGCTGTTTTTT	CASSLGQYLTGELFF
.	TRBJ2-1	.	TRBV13	TGTGCCAGCAGCTTTGGGAGGGGGGCTAATGAGCAGTTCTTC	CASSFGRGANEQFF
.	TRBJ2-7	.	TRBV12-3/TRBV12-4	TGTGCCAGCAGTACCGACGGGACCTACGAGCAGTACTTC	CASSTDGTYEQYF
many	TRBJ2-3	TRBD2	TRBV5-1	TGCGCCAGCAGCATCGGACTAGCTTCGAACGCAGATACGCAGTATTTT	CASSIGLASNADTQYF
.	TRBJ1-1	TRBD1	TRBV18	TGTGCCAGCTCACCACCGGACGGGACAGGAGGAGGCACTGAAGCTTTCTTT	CASSPPDGTGGGTEAFF
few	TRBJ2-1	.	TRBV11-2	TGTGCCAGCAGCTTAGCTAGCAGCGTATACAATGAGCAGTTCTTC	CASSLASSVYNEQFF
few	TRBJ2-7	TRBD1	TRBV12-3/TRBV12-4	TGTGCCAGCAGTCTCCGTAGGGGGCCCTACGAGCAGTACTTC	CASSLRRGPYEQYF
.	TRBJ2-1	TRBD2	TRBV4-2	TGTGCCAGCAGTCCGCGGGATGTAGCGGGAGAAGGCTCCTACAATGAGCAGTTCTTC	CASSPRDVAGEGSYNEQFF
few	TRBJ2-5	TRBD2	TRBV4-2	TGTGCCAGCAGCCAAGAGCAGCCGGGAGGGCCTGAGACCCAGTACTTC	CASSQEQPGGPETQYF
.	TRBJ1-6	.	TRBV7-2	TGTGCCAGCAGCTTATGGGAGAGGGGTTATTCACCCCTCCACTTT	CASSLWERGYSPLHF
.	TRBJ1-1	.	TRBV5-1	TGCGCCAGCAGCTTGGGAAGGGCGACGGGCACTGAAGCTTTCTTT	CASSLGRATGTEAFF
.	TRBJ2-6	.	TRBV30	TGTGCCTGGATGGGGTCTGGGGCCAACGTCCTGACTTTC	CAWMGSGANVLTF
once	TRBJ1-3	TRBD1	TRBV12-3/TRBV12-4	TGTGCCAGCAGCTTAACGACAGGGCGTTCTGGAAACACCATATATTTT	CASSLTTGRSGNTIYF
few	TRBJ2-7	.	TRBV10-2	TGCGCCAGCAGTGAGGACAGGACGGGCTACGAGCAGTACTTC	CASSEDRTGYEQYF
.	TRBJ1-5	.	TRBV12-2	TGTGCAAGTCGCTTAGCGTCGACAGGACAAAGCAATCAGCCCCAGCATTTT	CASRLASTGQSNQPQHF
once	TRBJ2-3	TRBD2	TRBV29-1	TGCAGCGTTGAAGACGTTCCTACACCGGGACTAGCGGTCTTCACAGATACGCAGTATTTT	CSVEDVPTPGLAVFTDTQYF
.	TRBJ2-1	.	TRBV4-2	TGTGCCAGCAGCCAAGGGTTCGGGATAGGGTATGAGCAGTTCTTC	CASSQGFGIGYEQFF
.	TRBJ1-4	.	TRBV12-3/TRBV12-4	TGTGCCAGCAGAAGGGCTGGCAATGAAAAACTGTTTTTT	CASRRAGNEKLFF
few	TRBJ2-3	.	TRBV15	TGTGCCACCGAACGGGTCACTAGCACAGATACGCAGTATTTT	CATERVTSTDTQYF